This T cell receptor (beta chain) was identified in a study of blood T cell repertoires in COVID-19. Study details: The cDNA or gDNA used as material had been derived from T cells, B-cell-depleted T cells, or PBMCs.

Assay: immunoSEQ multiplex PCR; the TCRdb copy retains only in-frame clones and omits some. The table lists more than 110,000 clones, 79% of them singletons. V was trimmed by 10 bases and J by 3 bases, leaving 19 bases between them. CDR3 length: 14 residues. Looked up from germline, CDR1 is MDHEN and CDR2 is SYDVKM. The sequencing input was peripheral blood. This chain joins TRBV28 and TRBJ2-7, with D tentatively TRBD2 (6 bases). This receptor was identified in a man in his fifties or sixties with acute or convalescent COVID-19. The chain's CDR3 is CAISMGGTGYEQYF. CDR3 DNA: TGTGCCATATCGATGGGAGGCACGGGCTACGAGCAGTACTTC.